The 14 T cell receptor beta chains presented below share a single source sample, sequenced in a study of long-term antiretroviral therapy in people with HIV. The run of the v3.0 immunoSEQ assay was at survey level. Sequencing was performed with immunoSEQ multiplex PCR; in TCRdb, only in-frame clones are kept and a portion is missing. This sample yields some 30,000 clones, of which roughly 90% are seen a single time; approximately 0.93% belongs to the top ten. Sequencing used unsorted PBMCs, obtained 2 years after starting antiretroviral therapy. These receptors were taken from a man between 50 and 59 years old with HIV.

CDR3 coding DNA: TGTGCCAGCATTGTGGAGTTCAATAGCAATCAGCCCCAGCATTTT. It is translated as CASIVEFNSNQPQHF. The J gene is TRBJ1-5, the V gene TRBV28, with no clear D. This CDR3 spans 15 amino acids. The V gene lost 7 bases and the J gene lost 0 bases, with 13 bases spanning the gap. The germline CDR1 and CDR2 sequences are MDHEN and SYDVKM.

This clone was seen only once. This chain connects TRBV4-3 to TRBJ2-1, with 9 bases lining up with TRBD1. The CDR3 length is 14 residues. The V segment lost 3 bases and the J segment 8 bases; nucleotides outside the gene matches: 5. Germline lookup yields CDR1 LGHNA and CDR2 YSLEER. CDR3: CASSHRDREDEQFF. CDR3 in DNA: TGCGCCAGCAGCCACCGGGACAGGGAAGATGAGCAGTTCTTC.

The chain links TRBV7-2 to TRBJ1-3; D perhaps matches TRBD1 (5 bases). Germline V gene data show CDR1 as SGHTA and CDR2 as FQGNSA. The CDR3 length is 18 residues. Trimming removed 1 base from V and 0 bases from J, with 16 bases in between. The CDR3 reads CASSLVSYGRASGNTIYF. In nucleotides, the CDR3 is TGTGCCAGCAGCTTAGTGTCCTACGGCAGGGCCTCTGGAAACACCATATATTTT.

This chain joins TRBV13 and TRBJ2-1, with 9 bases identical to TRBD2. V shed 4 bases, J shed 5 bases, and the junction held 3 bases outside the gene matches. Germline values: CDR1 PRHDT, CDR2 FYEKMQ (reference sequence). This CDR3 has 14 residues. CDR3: CASSWASGNNEQFF. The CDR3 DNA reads TGTGCCAGCAGCTGGGCTAGCGGGAACAATGAGCAGTTCTTC.

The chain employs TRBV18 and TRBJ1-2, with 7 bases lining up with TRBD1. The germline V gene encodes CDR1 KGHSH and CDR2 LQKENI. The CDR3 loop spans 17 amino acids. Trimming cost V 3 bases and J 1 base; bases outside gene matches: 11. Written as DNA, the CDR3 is TGTGCCAGCTCACCTTCCGAAGGGGGCGACGATAACTATGGCTACACCTTC. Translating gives CASSPSEGGDDNYGYTF.

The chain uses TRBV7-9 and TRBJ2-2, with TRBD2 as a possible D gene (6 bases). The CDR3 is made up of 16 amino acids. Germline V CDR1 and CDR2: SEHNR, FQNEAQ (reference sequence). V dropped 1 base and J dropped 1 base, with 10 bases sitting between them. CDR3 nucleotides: TGTGCCAGCAGCTTAGTATGGAGGGAGAACACCGGGGAGCTGTTTTTT. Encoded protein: CASSLVWRENTGELFF.

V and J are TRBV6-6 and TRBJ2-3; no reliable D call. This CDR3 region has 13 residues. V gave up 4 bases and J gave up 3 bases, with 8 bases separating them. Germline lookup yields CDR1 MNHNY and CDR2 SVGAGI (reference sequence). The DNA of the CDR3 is TGTGCCAGCAGTTCCCTGGAAACAGATACGCAGTATTTT. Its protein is CASSSLETDTQYF.

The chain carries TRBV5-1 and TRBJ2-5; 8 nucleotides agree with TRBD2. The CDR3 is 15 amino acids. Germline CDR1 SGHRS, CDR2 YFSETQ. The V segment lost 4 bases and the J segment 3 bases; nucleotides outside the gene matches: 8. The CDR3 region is CASSPGRRGEETQYF. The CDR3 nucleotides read TGCGCCAGCAGCCCCGGGCGGCGGGGGGAAGAGACCCAGTACTTC.

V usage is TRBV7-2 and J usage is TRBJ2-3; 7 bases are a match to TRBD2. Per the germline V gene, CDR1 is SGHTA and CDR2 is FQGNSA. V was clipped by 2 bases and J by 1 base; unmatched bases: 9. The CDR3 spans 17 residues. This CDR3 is CASSLRWRGRGTDTQYF. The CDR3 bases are TGTGCCAGCAGCTTACGGTGGCGGGGGAGGGGCACAGATACGCAGTATTTT.

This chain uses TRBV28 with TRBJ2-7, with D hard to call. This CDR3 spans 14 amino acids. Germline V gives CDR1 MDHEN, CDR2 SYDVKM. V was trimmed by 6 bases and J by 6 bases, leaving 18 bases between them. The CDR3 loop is CASSPPMTPREQYF. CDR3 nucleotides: TGTGCCAGCAGCCCGCCGATGACTCCTCGCGAGCAGTACTTC.

The CDR3 region has the DNA TGCGCCAGCAGTTCCGGGACCTACGAGCAGTACTTC. This translates into CASSSGTYEQYF. V is TRBV10-1 and J is TRBJ2-7, with D perhaps matching TRBD2 (5 bases). The V end lost 5 bases, the J end lost 2 bases, and 7 bases lay between the germline ends. This CDR3 comprises 12 residues. Germline CDR1 WNHNN, CDR2 SYGVQD (reference sequence).

For the CDR3, the DNA is TGTGCCAGCAGCTTAGGCACAGATACGCAGTATTTT. Protein product: CASSLGTDTQYF. V and J are TRBV7-8 and TRBJ2-3; D ambiguous. The CDR3 length is 12 residues. Germline lookup yields CDR1 SGHVS and CDR2 FQNEAQ. V was clipped by 1 base and J by 1 base, with 0 bases between them.

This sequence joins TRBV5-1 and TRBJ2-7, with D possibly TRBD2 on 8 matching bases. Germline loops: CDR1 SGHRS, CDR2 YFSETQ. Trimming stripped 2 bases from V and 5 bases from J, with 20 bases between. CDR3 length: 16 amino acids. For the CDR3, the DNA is TGCGCCAGCAGCTTTAGCGGGACAGCTGTATTAAACGAGCAGTACTTC. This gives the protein CASSFSGTAVLNEQYF.

CDR3 residues: CAWSANSGSYYEQYF. DNA of the CDR3: TGTGCCTGGAGTGCCAACTCGGGATCATACTACGAGCAGTACTTC. The rearrangement joins TRBV30 to TRBJ2-7, with D perhaps TRBD2 (5 bases). The CDR3 covers 15 residues. The V gene lost 1 base and the J gene lost 3 bases, with 16 bases spanning the gap. Per the germline V gene, CDR1 is GTSNPN and CDR2 is SVGIG (reference sequence).